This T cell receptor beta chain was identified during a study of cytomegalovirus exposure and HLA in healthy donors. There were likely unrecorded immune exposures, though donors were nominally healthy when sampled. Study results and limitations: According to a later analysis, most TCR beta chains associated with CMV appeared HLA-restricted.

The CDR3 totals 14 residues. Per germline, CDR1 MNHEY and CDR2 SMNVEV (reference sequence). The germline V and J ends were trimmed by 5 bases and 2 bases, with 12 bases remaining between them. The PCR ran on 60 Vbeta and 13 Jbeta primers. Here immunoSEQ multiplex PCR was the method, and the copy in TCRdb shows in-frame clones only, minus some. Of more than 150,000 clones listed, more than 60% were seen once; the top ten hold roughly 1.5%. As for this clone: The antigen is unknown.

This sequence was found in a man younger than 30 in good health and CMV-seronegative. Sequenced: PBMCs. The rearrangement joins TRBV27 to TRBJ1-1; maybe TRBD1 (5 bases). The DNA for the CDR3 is TGTGCCAGCAGTCCAACTGACAGAAACACTGAAGCTTTCTTT. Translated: CASSPTDRNTEAFF.